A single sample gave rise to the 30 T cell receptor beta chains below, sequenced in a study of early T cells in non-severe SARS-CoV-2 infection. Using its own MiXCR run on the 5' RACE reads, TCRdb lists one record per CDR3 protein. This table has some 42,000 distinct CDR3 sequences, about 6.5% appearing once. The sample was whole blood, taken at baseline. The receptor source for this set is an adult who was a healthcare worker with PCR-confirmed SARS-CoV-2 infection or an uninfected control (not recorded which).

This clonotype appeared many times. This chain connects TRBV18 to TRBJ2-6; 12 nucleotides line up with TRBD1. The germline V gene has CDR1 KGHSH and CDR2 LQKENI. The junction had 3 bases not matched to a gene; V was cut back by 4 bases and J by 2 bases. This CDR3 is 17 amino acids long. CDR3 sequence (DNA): TGTGCCAGCTCACGGGGGACAGGGGGCGCTGGGGCCAACGTCCTGACTTTC. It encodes CASSRGTGGAGANVLTF.

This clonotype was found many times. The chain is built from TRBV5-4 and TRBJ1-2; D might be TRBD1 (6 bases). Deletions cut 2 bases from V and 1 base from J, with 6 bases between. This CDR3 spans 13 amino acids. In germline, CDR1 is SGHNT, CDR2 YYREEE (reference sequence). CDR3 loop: CASSLQGNYGYTF. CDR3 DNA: TGTGCCAGCAGCTTACAGGGTAACTATGGCTACACCTTC.

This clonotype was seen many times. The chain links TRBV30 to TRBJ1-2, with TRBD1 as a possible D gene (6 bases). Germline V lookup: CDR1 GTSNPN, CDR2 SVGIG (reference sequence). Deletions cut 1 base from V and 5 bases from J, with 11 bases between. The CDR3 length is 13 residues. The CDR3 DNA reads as TGTGCCTGGAGTGACAGGGAGGGGTATGGCTACACCTTC. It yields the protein CAWSDREGYGYTF.

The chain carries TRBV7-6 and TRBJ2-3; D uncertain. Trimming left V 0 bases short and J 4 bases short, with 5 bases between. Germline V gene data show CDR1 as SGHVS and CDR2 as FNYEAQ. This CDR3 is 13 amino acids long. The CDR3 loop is CASSLAPPDTQYF. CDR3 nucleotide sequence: TGTGCCAGCAGCTTAGCGCCGCCAGATACGCAGTATTTT.

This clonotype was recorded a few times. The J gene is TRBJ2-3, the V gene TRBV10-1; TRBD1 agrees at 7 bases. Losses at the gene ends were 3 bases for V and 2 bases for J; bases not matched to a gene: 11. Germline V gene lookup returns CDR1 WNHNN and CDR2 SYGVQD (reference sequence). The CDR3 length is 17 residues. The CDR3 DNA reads TGCGCCAGCAGTGATCTTAGGACAGGAACGATCACAGATACGCAGTATTTT. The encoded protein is CASSDLRTGTITDTQYF.

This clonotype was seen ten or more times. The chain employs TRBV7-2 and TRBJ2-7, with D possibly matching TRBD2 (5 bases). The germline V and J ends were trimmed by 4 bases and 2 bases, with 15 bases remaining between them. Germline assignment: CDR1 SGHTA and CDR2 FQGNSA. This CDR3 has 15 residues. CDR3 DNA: TGTGCCAGCAGCTCCCGGACGGAGGCGACCTACGAGCAGTACTTC. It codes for CASSSRTEATYEQYF.

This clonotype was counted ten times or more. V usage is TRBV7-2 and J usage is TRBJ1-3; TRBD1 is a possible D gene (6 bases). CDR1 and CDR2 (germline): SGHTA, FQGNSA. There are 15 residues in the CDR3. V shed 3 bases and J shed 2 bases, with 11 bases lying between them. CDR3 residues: CASSFQSGAGNTIYF. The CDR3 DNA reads TGTGCCAGCAGCTTCCAGTCAGGGGCTGGAAACACCATATATTTT.

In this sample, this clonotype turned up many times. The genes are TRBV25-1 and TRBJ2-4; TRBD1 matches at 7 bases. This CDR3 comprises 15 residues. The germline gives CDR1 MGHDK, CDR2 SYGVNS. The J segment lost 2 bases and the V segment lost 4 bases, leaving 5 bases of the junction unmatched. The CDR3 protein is CASSATGRPKNIQYF. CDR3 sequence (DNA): TGTGCCAGCAGTGCGACAGGGCGGCCCAAAAACATTCAGTACTTC.

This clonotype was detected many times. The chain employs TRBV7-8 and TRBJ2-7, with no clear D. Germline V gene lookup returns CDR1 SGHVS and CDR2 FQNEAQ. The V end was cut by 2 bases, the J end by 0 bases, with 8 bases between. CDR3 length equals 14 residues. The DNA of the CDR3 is TGTGCCAGCAGCTTAATACAGACCTCCTACGAGCAGTACTTC. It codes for CASSLIQTSYEQYF.

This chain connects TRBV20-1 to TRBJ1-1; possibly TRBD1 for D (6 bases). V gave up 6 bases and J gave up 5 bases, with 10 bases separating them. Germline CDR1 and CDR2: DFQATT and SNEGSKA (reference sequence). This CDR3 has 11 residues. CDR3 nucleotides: TGCAGTGCCGTCAGGGGTACTGAAGCTTTCTTT. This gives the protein CSAVRGTEAFF.

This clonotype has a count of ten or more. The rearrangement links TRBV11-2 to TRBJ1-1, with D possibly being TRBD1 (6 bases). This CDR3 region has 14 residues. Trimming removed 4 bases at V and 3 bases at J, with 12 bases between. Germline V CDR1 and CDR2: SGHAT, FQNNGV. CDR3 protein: CASSYRVWDTEAFF. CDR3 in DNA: TGTGCCAGCAGCTACAGGGTTTGGGACACTGAAGCTTTCTTT.

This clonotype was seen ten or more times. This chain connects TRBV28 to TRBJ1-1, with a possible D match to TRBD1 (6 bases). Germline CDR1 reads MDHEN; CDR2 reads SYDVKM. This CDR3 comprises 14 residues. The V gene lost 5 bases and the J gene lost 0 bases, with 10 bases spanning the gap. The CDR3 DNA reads TGTGCCAGCAGTCCGGGACATTTGAACACTGAAGCTTTCTTT. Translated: CASSPGHLNTEAFF.

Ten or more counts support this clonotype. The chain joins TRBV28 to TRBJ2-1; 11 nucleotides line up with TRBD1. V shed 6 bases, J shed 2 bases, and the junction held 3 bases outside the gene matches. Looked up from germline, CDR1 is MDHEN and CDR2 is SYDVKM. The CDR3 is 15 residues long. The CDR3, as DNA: TGTGCCAGCAGGAGGACAGGGGGCCCCTACAATGAGCAGTTCTTC. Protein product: CASRRTGGPYNEQFF. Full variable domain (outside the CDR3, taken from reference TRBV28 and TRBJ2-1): DVKVTQSSRYLVKRTGEKVFLECVQDMDHENMFWYRQDPGLGLRLIYFSYDVKMKEKGDIPEGYSVSREKKERFSLILESASTNQTSMYLCASRRTGGPYNEQFFGPGTRLTVL.

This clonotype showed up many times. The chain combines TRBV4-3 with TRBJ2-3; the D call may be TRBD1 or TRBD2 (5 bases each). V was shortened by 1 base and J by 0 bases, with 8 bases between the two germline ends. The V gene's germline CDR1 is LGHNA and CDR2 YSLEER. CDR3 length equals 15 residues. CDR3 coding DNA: TGCGCCAGCAGCCAAGCGTGGGGGAGCACAGATACGCAGTATTTT. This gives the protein CASSQAWGSTDTQYF.

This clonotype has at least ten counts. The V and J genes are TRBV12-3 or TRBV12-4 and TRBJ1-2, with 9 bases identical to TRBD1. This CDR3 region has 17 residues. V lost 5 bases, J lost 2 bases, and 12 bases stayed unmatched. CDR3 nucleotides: TGTGCCAGCAGTCTTCGGACAGGGGAACCTCGAAACTATGGCTACACCTTC. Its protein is CASSLRTGEPRNYGYTF.

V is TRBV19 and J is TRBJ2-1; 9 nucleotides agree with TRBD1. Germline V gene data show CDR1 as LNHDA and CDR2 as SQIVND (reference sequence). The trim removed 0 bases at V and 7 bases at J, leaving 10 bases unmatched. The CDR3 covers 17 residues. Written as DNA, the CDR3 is TGTGCCAGTAGTATAGATCTAGAGACAGGGGGAAGGAATGAGCAGTTCTTC. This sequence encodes CASSIDLETGGRNEQFF.

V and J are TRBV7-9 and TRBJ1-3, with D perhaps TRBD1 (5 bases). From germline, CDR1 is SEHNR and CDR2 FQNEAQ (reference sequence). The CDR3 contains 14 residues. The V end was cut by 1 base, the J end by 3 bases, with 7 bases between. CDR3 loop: CASSLVQGGNTIYF. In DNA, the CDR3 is TGTGCCAGCAGCTTAGTCCAGGGTGGAAACACCATATATTTT.

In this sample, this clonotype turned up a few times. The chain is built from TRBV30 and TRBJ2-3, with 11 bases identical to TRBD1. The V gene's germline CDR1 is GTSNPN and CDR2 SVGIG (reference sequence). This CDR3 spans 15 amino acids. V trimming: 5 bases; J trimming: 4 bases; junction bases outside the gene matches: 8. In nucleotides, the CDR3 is TGTGCCTGGCGGGAGGGGACAGGGGGGGCAGATACGCAGTATTTT. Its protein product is CAWREGTGGADTQYF.

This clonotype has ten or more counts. In nucleotides, the CDR3 is TGTGCCAGCAGCTTCAGGACCCATGGCCATGGCTACACCTTC. As protein: CASSFRTHGHGYTF. This chain joins TRBV7-2 and TRBJ1-2; D remains unclear. Germline lookup yields CDR1 SGHTA and CDR2 FQGNSA. The CDR3 spans 14 residues. V was clipped by 3 bases and J by 6 bases, with 14 bases between them.

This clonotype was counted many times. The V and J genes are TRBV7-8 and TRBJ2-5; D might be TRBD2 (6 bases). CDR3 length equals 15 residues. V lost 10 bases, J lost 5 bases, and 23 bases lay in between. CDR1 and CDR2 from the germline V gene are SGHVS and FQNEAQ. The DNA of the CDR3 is TGTGCCACGGAGGGAGTCCCCGGGGATGGGGAGACCCAGTACTTC. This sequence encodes CATEGVPGDGETQYF.

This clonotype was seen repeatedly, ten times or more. The DNA for the CDR3 is TGTGCTAGTGGTTTGTCTTCGGACAGGATACTATTGAAGGACACTGAAGCTTTCTTT. Residues: CASGLSSDRILLKDTEAFF. The chain uses TRBV12-5 and TRBJ1-1, with 7 positions matching TRBD1. V trimming: 2 bases; J trimming: 3 bases; junction bases outside the gene matches: 18. The germline V gene encodes CDR1 LGHNT and CDR2 FRNRAP. The CDR3 contains 19 residues.

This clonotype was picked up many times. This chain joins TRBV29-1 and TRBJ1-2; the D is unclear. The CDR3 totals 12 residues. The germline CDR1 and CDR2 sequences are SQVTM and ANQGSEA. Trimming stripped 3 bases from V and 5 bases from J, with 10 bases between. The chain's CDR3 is CSVENMGYGYTF. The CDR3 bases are TGCAGCGTTGAGAACATGGGGTATGGCTACACCTTC.

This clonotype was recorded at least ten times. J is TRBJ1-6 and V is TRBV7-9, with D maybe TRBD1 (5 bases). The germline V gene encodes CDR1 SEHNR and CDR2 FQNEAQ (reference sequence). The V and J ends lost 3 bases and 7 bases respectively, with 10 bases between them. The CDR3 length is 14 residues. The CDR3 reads CASSLDPGNSPLHF. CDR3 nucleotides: TGTGCCAGCAGCTTGGACCCAGGGAATTCACCCCTCCACTTT.

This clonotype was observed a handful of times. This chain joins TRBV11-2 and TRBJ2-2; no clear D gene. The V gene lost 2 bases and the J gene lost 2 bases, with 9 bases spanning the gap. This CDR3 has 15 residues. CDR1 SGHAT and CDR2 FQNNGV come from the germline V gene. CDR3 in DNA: TGTGCCAGCAGCTTAAGGTGGCAAAACACCGGGGAGCTGTTTTTT. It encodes CASSLRWQNTGELFF.

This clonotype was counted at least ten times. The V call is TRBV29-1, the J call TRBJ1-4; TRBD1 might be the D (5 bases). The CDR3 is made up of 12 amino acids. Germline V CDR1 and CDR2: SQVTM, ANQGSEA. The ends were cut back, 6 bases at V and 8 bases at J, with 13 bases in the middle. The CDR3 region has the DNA TGCAGCGTGGGGACCGGCAGAGAAAAACTGTTTTTT. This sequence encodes CSVGTGREKLFF. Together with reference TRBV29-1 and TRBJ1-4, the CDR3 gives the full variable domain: SAVISQKPSRDICQRGTSLTIQCQVDSQVTMMFWYRQQPGQSLTLIATANQGSEATYESGFVIDKFPISRPNLTFSTLTVSNMSPEDSSIYLCSVGTGREKLFFGSGTQLSVL.

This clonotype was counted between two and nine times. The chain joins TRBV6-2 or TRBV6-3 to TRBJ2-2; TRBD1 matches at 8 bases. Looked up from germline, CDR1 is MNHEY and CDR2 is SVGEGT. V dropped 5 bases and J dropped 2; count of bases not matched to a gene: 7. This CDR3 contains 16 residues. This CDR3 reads CASSRSRGLNTGELFF. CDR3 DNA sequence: TGTGCCAGCAGTCGCTCCAGGGGGCTCAACACCGGGGAGCTGTTTTTT.

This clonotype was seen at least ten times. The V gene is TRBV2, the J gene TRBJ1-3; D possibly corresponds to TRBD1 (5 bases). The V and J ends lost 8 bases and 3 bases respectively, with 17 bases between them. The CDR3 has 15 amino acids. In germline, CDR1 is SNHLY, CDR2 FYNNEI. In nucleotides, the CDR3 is TGTGCCAGCGGGGGGACGGCACTCCTTGGAAACACCATATATTTT. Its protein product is CASGGTALLGNTIYF.

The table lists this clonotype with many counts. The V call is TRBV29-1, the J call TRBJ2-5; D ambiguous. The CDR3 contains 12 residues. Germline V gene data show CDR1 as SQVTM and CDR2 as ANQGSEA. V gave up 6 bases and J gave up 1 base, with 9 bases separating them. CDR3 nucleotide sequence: TGCAGCGTGGAAAAGGTCCAAGAGACCCAGTACTTC. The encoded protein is CSVEKVQETQYF. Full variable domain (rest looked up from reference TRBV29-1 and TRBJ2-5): SAVISQKPSRDICQRGTSLTIQCQVDSQVTMMFWYRQQPGQSLTLIATANQGSEATYESGFVIDKFPISRPNLTFSTLTVSNMSPEDSSIYLCSVEKVQETQYFGPGTRLLVL.

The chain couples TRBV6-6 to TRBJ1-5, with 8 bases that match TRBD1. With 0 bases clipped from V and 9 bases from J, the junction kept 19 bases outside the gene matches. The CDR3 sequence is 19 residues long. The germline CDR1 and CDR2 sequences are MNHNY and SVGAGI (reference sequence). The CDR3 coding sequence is TGTGCCAGCAGTTACTCGAATTCTAGGACAGGGACCCCATTTGTGCCCCAGCATTTT. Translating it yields CASSYSNSRTGTPFVPQHF.

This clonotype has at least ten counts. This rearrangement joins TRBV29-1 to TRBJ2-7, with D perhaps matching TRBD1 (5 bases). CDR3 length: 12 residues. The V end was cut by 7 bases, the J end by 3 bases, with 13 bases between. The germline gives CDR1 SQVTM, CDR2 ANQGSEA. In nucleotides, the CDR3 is TGCAGCGCCACCTTCGACAGCTACGAGCAGTACTTC. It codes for CSATFDSYEQYF.